The 4 T cell receptor beta chains presented below share a single source sample, sequenced in a study of type 1 regulatory T cells. TCRdb re-called the reads with MiXCR, one entry per CDR3 protein. The sample carries some 15,000 distinct CDR3 sequences, about 13% recorded once. These receptors are not linked to any known antigen. Sequenced sample: cultured T cells, either the whole culture or a sorted T cell fraction (not recorded which). These receptors were taken from a human donor in good health.

This clonotype was seen more than once but under ten times. The chain joins TRBV18 to TRBJ2-7; 7 bases fit TRBD1. The CDR3 contains 13 residues. The germline V gene has CDR1 KGHSH and CDR2 LQKENI. V gave up 2 bases and J gave up 3 bases; unmatched junction bases: 1. The CDR3 reads CASSPGDSYEQYF. DNA for the CDR3: TGTGCCAGCTCACCAGGGGACAGCTACGAGCAGTACTTC.

This clonotype was seen a few times. The rearrangement joins TRBV30 to TRBJ1-2; D might be TRBD1 (5 bases). The germline gives CDR1 GTSNPN, CDR2 SVGIG (reference sequence). The CDR3 runs to 11 residues. V was trimmed by 0 bases and J by 7 bases, leaving 6 bases between them. The CDR3 region is CAWSVGAGYTF. The CDR3 DNA reads TGTGCCTGGAGTGTCGGGGCTGGCTACACCTTC.

This clonotype was recorded at least ten times. V and J are TRBV5-1 and TRBJ2-5; TRBD1 or TRBD2 may be the D gene (6 bases each). The V gene lost 7 bases and the J gene lost 5 bases, with 21 bases spanning the gap. Germline CDR1 and CDR2: SGHRS and YFSETQ. CDR3 size: 15 residues. CDR3 in amino acids: CASAPGAVRGETQYF. CDR3 DNA sequence: TGCGCCAGCGCACCGGGAGCAGTGAGGGGGGAGACCCAGTACTTC.

This clonotype has just a few counts. This chain joins TRBV5-1 and TRBJ1-4; no definite D call. The V end lost 5 bases, the J end lost 0 bases, and 8 bases lay between the germline ends. The length of the CDR3 is 14 residues. Germline V gene lookup returns CDR1 SGHRS and CDR2 YFSETQ. This CDR3 is CASRQSATNEKLFF. CDR3 nucleotides: TGCGCCAGCAGACAGAGTGCAACTAATGAAAAACTGTTTTTT.